The rows below give T cell receptor beta chains drawn from one sample of a study of cytomegalovirus exposure and HLA in healthy donors. Assay: immunoSEQ multiplex PCR; the TCRdb copy retains only in-frame clones and omits some. This table has under 150,000 clones, about two thirds appearing once. Sequenced input: PBMCs. The receptors come from a man in his fifties in good health and CMV-seropositive. The CDR3 runs from the conserved cysteine through the conserved F or W.

TRBV15	TRBJ2-7	CATSRDRTGSYEQYF
TRBV28	TRBJ2-3	CASSFGGTSGDTQYF
TRBV18	TRBJ1-4	CASSPGTGKNEKLFF
TRBV4-3	TRBJ2-3	CASSQVSQARDTQYF
TRBV19	TRBJ2-7	CASSSGGPKPGEQYF
TRBV28	TRBJ2-7	CASSLPTGQTHF
TRBV9	TRBJ2-2	CASSVVASAGELFF
TRBV29-1	TRBJ1-1	CSVATGGFTEAFF
TRBV5-1	TRBJ2-2	CASSLGAFNTGELFF
TRBV6-1	TRBJ2-2	CASRTVSSGQRELFF
TRBV6-1	TRBJ1-3	CASSVSPKTGTLLTIYF
TRBV25-1	TRBJ1-1	CASQFRGNTEAFF
TRBV7-3	TRBJ2-3	CASSLAGVGTDTQYF
TRBV18	TRBJ1-2	CASSAVQDAGTF
TRBV19	TRBJ2-7	CASSIEGGDVYEQYF
TRBV7-3	TRBJ2-1	CASSLQSGSSYNEQFF
TRBV5-1	TRBJ1-2	CASRPGSWYGYTF
TRBV6-1	TRBJ1-2	CATRQGNYGYTF
TRBV5-1	TRBJ1-2	CASSPQTGETYGYTF